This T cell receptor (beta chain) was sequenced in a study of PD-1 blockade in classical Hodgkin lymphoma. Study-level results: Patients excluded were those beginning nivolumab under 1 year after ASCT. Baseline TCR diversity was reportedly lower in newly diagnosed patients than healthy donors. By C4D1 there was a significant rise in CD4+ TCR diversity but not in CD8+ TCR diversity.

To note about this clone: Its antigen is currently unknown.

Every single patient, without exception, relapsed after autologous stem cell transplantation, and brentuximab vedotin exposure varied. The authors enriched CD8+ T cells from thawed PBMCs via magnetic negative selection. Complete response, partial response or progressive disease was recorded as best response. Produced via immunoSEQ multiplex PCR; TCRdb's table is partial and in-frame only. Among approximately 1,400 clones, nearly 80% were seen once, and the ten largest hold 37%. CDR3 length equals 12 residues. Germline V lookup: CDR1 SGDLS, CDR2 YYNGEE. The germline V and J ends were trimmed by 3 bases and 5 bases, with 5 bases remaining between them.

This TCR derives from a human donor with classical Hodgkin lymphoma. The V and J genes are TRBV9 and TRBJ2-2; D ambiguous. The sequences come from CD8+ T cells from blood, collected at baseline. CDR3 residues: CASSGWTGELFF. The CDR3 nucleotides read TGTGCCAGCAGCGGGTGGACCGGGGAGCTGTTTTTT.